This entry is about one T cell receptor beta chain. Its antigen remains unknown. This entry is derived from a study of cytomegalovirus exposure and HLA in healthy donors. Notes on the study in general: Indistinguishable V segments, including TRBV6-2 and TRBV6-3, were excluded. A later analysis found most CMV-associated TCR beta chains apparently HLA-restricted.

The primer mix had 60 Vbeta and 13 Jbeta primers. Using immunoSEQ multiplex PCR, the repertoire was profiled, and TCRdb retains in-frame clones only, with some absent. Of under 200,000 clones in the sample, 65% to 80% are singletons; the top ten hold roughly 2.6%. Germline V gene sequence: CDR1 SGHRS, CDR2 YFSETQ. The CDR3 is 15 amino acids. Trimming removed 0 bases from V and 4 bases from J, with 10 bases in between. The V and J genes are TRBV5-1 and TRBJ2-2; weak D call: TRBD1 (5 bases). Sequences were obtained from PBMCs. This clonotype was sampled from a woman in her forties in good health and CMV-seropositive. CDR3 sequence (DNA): TGCGCCAGCAGCTTGGCCTGGCAGGGCACCGGGGAGCTGTTTTTT. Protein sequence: CASSLAWQGTGELFF.